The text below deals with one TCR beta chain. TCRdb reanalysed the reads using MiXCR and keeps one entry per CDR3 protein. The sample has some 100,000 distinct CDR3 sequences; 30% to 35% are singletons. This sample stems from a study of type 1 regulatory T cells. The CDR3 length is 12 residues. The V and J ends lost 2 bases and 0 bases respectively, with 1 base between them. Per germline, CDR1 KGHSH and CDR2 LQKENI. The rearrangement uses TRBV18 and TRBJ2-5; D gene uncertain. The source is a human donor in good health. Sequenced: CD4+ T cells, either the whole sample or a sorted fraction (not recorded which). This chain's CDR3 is CASSPYQETQYF. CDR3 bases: TGTGCCAGCTCACCATACCAAGAGACCCAGTACTTC. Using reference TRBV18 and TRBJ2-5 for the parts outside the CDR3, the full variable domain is NAGVMQNPRHLVRRRGQEARLRCSPMKGHSHVYWYRQLPEEGLKFMVYLQKENIIDESGMPKERFSAEFPKEGPSILRIQQVVRGDSAAYFCASSPYQETQYFGPGTRLLVL.